This is a list of T cell receptor beta chains from one sample in a study of neurological immune-mediated disorders. TCRdb passed the 5' RACE reads through MiXCR, listing each CDR3 protein once. This table has about 46,000 distinct CDR3 sequences, approximately 4.5% appearing once. The material sequenced was PBMCs. Source of these receptors: a woman between 55 and 75 years old with multiple sclerosis. The CDR3 runs from the conserved cysteine through the conserved F or W. D genes are given only for firm matches. For some rows the clone size is stated as once, few or many, or as a class when expanded; others skip it.

>TRBV20-1|TRBD1|TRBJ2-7|many
TGCAGTGCCATTCGGGACAGGGATTTCTACGAGCAGTACTTC
CSAIRDRDFYEQYF
>TRBV7-8|.|TRBJ1-2|many
TGTGCCAGCAGCTTTTTTGCAAATAACTATGGCTACACCTTC
CASSFFANNYGYTF
>TRBV20-1|TRBD1|TRBJ1-5|.
TGCAGTGCTAGATACAGGGGTTGGGATCAGCCCCAGCATTTT
CSARYRGWDQPQHF
>TRBV6-6|.|TRBJ2-1|many
TGTGCCAGCAGTTACCCCGAGGGAGATTTGGAGTTCTTC
CASSYPEGDLEFF
>TRBV20-1|.|TRBJ1-1|many
TGCAGTGCTACTTTGGGACACTATAACACTGAAGCTTTCTTT
CSATLGHYNTEAFF
>TRBV6-1|.|TRBJ1-2|many
TGTGCCAGCAGCTTAGTAGCCTCGGGGGAGTGGGGCTATGGCTACACCTTC
CASSLVASGEWGYGYTF
>TRBV3-1|.|TRBJ2-2|many
TGTGCCAGCAGCCCAACAGGGAGGGTGAACACCGGGGAGCTGTTTTTT
CASSPTGRVNTGELFF
>TRBV20-1|TRBD1|TRBJ1-1|few
TGCAGTCACAGGGGCACACTCACTGAAGCTTTCTTT
CSHRGTLTEAFF
>TRBV4-3|.|TRBJ2-3|many
TGCGCCAGCAGCCAAGATCGGGCCGGGAGCACAGATACGCAGTATTTT
CASSQDRAGSTDTQYF
>TRBV5-1|.|TRBJ2-1|many
TGCGCCAGCAGCTTAGGCGGGGAAGGCAATGAGCAGTTCTTC
CASSLGGEGNEQFF
>TRBV3-1|.|TRBJ2-7|.
TGTGCCAGCAGCCAGGGATTTTCCGAGCAGTACTTC
CASSQGFSEQYF
>TRBV4-2|.|TRBJ2-7|many
TGTGCCAGCAGCCAAACTGGCGGGGACTCCTACGAGCAGTACTTC
CASSQTGGDSYEQYF
>TRBV7-9|.|TRBJ2-2|many
TGTGCCAGCAGCTTAGTGAAAACCGGGGAGCTGTTTTTT
CASSLVKTGELFF
>TRBV7-2|.|TRBJ1-2|many
TGTGCCAGCAGCTCAGTCTCAGGAGCGAGCGGCTACACCTTC
CASSSVSGASGYTF
>TRBV2|.|TRBJ2-1|many
TGTGCCAGCAGCGTCGGGAGCTACAATGAGCAGTTCTTC
CASSVGSYNEQFF
>TRBV15|.|TRBJ2-2|many
TGTGCCACCAGCAGAGACAGGGTCCCCGGGGAGCTGTTTTTT
CATSRDRVPGELFF
>TRBV4-3|.|TRBJ1-4|many
TGCGCCAGCAGCCAAAGCCTGGCTAATGAAAAACTGTTTTTT
CASSQSLANEKLFF
>TRBV10-3|TRBD2|TRBJ2-2|many
TGTGCCATCAGTGTCTGGGGGGGACGTAACACCGGGGAGCTGTTTTTT
CAISVWGGRNTGELFF
>TRBV11-2|.|TRBJ1-1|many
TGTGCCAGCAGCTTTTGGACAGAGAACACTGAAGCTTTCTTT
CASSFWTENTEAFF
>TRBV3-1|TRBD2|TRBJ2-1|many
TGTGCCAGCATCTGCAAATTGTCCCCCGGGACTAGCGGATATAATGAGCAGTTCTTC
CASICKLSPGTSGYNEQFF
>TRBV6-2/TRBV6-3|.|TRBJ2-5|many
TGTGCCAGCAGTACCCCGGATCCAGAAGAGACCCAGTACTTC
CASSTPDPEETQYF
>TRBV27|TRBD2|TRBJ2-1|many
TGTGCCAGCAGTTCGGCGGGAGGTGTTTACAATGAGCAGTTCTTC
CASSSAGGVYNEQFF
>TRBV29-1|.|TRBJ2-4|.
TGCAGCGTTTCGATCGTAGCCAAAAACATTCAGTACTTC
CSVSIVAKNIQYF
>TRBV4-3|.|TRBJ2-2|many
TGCGCCAGCAGCCAAGATGGGAACACCGGGGAGCTGTTTTTT
CASSQDGNTGELFF
>TRBV28|.|TRBJ2-2|few
TGTGCCAGCAAAGTAAACACCGGGGAGCTGTTTTTT
CASKVNTGELFF
>TRBV7-2|.|TRBJ2-1|.
TGTGCCAGCAGCTTAGCGCCAGGACTCTCGACGGGCTACAATGAGCAGTTCTTC
CASSLAPGLSTGYNEQFF
>TRBV2|.|TRBJ2-2|many
TGTGCCAGCAGTTACGGACAGTCCGGGGAGCTGTTTTTT
CASSYGQSGELFF
>TRBV5-1|.|TRBJ2-3|many
TGCGCCAGCAGCTTGAATAACATTAACACAGATACGCAGTATTTT
CASSLNNINTDTQYF
>TRBV20-1|TRBD2|TRBJ2-1|many
TGCAGTGCTAGTAGCGGGGGATACAATGAGCAGTTCTTC
CSASSGGYNEQFF
>TRBV3-1|.|TRBJ2-7|many
TGTGCCAGCAGCCCCTGGCAGGGGACTTACGAGCAGTACTTC
CASSPWQGTYEQYF
>TRBV6-6|.|TRBJ2-5|many
TGTGCCAGCAGTTCCGGAGCCCAAGAGACCCAGTACTTC
CASSSGAQETQYF
>TRBV9|.|TRBJ2-2|many
TGTGCCAGCAGCGTAGCCCCGGGGAGCACCGGGGAGCTGTTTTTT
CASSVAPGSTGELFF
>TRBV25-1|.|TRBJ1-1|many
TGTGCCAGCATTATCGGGACTGAAGCTTTCTTT
CASIIGTEAFF
>TRBV5-1|.|TRBJ2-2|many
TGCGCCAGCAGCTTAGAAGGTTCGGCCGGGGAGCTGTTTTTT
CASSLEGSAGELFF
>TRBV20-1|TRBD2|TRBJ2-3|many
TGCAGTGCTAGAGATGGAGGGAGGGCCCTCACAGATACGCAGTATTTT
CSARDGGRALTDTQYF
>TRBV29-1|TRBD1|TRBJ1-1|many
TGCAGCGCTCAGTGGGACAGTGAAGCTTTCTTT
CSAQWDSEAFF
>TRBV12-1|.|TRBJ2-2|many
TGTGCCAGCAGCTTAGACCGGATGACCGGGGAGCTGTTTTTT
CASSLDRMTGELFF
>TRBV9|.|TRBJ2-2|many
TGTGCCAGCAGCGTAGATGGGACCTTGAACACCGGGGAGCTGTTTTTT
CASSVDGTLNTGELFF
>TRBV7-9|.|TRBJ2-1|many
TGTGCCAGCGGGGACCGGACGTACAATGAGCAGTTCTTC
CASGDRTYNEQFF
>TRBV5-1|TRBD1|TRBJ1-2|many
TGCGCCAGCAGCTTGGGCCAGGGGGCTGACTACACCTTC
CASSLGQGADYTF
>TRBV2|.|TRBJ1-2|many
TGTGCCAGCAGTTCTGGCCGGGACCGACAGACCCGCTATGGCTACACCTTC
CASSSGRDRQTRYGYTF
>TRBV4-3|TRBD2|TRBJ2-1|few
TGCGCCAGCAGCCCCTACTCCGGGACTAGCGGGGGGCCCACAAATGAGCAGTTCTTC
CASSPYSGTSGGPTNEQFF
>TRBV2|.|TRBJ1-5|many
TGTGCCAGCAGTGATCCTGGTTCGGGCAATCAGCCCCAGCATTTT
CASSDPGSGNQPQHF
>TRBV5-1|.|TRBJ2-3|.
TGCGCCAGCAGCTTTAACAGTGCCACAGATACGCAGTATTTT
CASSFNSATDTQYF
>TRBV7-2|TRBD1|TRBJ1-1|few
TGTGCCAGCAGCTTGCACAGGGGTGACACTGAAGCTTTCTTT
CASSLHRGDTEAFF
>TRBV5-1|.|TRBJ2-4|.
TGCGCCAGCAGCTCGGACCCCTCTCTTACGGACATTCAGTACTTC
CASSSDPSLTDIQYF
>TRBV9|.|TRBJ1-2|many
TGTGCCAGCAGCGTTGGGGCACAAGGACGCCCCTCTAACTATGGCTACACCTTC
CASSVGAQGRPSNYGYTF
>TRBV18|TRBD1|TRBJ1-2|many
TGTGCCAGCTCAAGACCGGGACAGGGAGGGGGATCGCTTGGCTACACCTTC
CASSRPGQGGGSLGYTF
>TRBV10-3|.|TRBJ2-7|many
TGTGCCATCGCGGGGACCAGCTCCTACGAGCAGTACTTC
CAIAGTSSYEQYF